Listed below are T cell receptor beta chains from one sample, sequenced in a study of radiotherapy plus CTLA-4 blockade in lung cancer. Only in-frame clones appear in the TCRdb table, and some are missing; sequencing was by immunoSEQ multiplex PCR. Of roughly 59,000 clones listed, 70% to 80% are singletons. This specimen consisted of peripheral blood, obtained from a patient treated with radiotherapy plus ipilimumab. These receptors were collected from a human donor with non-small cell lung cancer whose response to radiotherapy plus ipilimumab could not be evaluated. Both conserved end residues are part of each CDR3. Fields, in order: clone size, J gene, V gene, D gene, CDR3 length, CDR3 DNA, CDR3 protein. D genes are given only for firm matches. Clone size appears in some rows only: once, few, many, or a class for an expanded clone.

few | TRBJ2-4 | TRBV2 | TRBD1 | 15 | TGTGCCAGCAAAAGACAGGGGCTAGCCAAAAACATTCAGTACTTC | CASKRQGLAKNIQYF
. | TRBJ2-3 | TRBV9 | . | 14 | TGTGCCAGCAGCGTACAGGGGAACGCAGATACGCAGTATTTT | CASSVQGNADTQYF
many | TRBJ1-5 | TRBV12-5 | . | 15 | TGTGCTAGTGGTTTGGGACAGACTAGCAATCAGCCCCAGCATTTT | CASGLGQTSNQPQHF
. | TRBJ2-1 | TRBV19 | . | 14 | TGTGCCAGTAGTATTGCGCTAGGGAGGAATGAGCAGTTCTTC | CASSIALGRNEQFF
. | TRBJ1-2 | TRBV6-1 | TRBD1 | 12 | TGTGCCAGCAGACAGGGGGACTATGGCTACACCTTC | CASRQGDYGYTF
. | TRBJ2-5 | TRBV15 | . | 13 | TGTGCCACCAGCACGGACACCCAAGAGACCCAGTACTTC | CATSTDTQETQYF
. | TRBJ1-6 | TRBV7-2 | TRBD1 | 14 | TGTGCCAGCAGCTTAGGGGACAGAAATTCACCCCTCCACTTT | CASSLGDRNSPLHF
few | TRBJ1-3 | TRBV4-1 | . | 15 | TGCGCCAGCAGCCAAGGGGAGGGGCATGGAAACACCATATATTTT | CASSQGEGHGNTIYF
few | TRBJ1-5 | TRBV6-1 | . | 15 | TGTGCCAGCAGTGAAGTTGGCAGTAGCAATCAGCCCCAGCATTTT | CASSEVGSSNQPQHF
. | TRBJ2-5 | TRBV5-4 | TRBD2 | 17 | TGTGCCAGCAGCCCAGGACTAGCGGGGGCTAAGCAAGAGACCCAGTACTTC | CASSPGLAGAKQETQYF
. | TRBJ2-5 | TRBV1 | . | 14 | TGCACCAGCACAGGCGGGGGGTCACGGGAGACCCAGTACTTC | CTSTGGGSRETQYF